This T cell receptor (beta chain) was retrieved from a study of T cell responses to AZD1222 COVID-19 vaccine. Study-level findings and limits: Only six or seven AZD1222 recipients tested seropositive at baseline. Nearly half of the spike-specific TCRs reportedly recognize variant regions that carry no mutations. CD4 TCRs covered the whole spike, strongest at regions 160-218 and 743-854. Repertoires were obtained only post-peak T cell response.

Using immunoSEQ multiplex PCR, the repertoire was profiled, and TCRdb retains in-frame clones only, with some absent. The data show 84,000 or so clones, about 93% seen once. On this clone itself: Its antigen is currently unknown.

The CDR3 is 15 amino acids. Germline V gene data show CDR1 as SGHRS and CDR2 as YFSETQ. The V gene lost 4 bases and the J gene lost 2 bases, with 16 bases spanning the gap. Source: peripheral blood, taken on day 0 of MenACWY control vaccination. This clonotype was sampled from an adult in good health. V is TRBV5-1 and J is TRBJ2-7; a possible D gene is TRBD1 (5 bases). CDR3 bases: TGCGCCAGCAGCCCCAGACAGCCTGGGACCTACGAGCAGTACTTC. Translation: CASSPRQPGTYEQYF.